Included here is one TCR beta chain sequence, with context. Antigen unknown. The sample belongs to a study of PD-1 blockade in mismatch repair-deficient tumors. General study findings and limits: Rapid post-treatment expansion, then contraction, generally preceding radiologic response, marked tumor-resident clones.

Mismatch repair deficiency was confirmed in all patients, by PCR or immunohistochemistry. TCRs were sequenced from a few patients responding to pembrolizumab. Some clones are missing from TCRdb's copy, which holds only in-frame ones; the method was immunoSEQ multiplex PCR. The sample gives around 50,000 clones, roughly three quarters of which show up once; around 3.2% is in the top ten. Germline V gene sequence: CDR1 SGDLS, CDR2 YYNGEE. This CDR3 region has 16 residues. Unmatched junction bases numbered 11, after V lost 8 bases and J lost 1 base. The chain links TRBV9 to TRBJ2-2, with 7 bases lining up with TRBD2. The source is an adult with mismatch repair-deficient cancer. The sequencing used peripheral blood, collected 4 weeks after starting pembrolizumab. DNA for the CDR3: TGTGCCAGTTCCTTAGGGCTAGCGGTGAACACCGGGGAGCTGTTTTTT. It is translated as CASSLGLAVNTGELFF. Based on the CDR3 plus reference TRBV9 and TRBJ2-2, the full variable domain is DSGVTQTPKHLITATGQRVTLRCSPRSGDLSVYWYQQSLDQGLQFLIQYYNGEERAKGNILERFSAQQFPDLHSELNLSSLELGDSALYFCASSLGLAVNTGELFFGEGSRLTVL.